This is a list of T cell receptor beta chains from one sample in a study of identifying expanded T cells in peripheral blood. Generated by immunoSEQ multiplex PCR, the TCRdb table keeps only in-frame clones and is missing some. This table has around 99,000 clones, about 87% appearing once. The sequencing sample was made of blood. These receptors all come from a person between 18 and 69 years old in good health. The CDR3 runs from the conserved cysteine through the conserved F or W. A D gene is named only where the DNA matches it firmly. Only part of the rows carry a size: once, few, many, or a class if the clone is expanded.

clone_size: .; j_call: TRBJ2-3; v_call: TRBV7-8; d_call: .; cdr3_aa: CASSLSGGSPADTQYF; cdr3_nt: TGTGCCAGCAGCTTATCCGGTGGGAGTCCTGCAGATACGCAGTATTTT
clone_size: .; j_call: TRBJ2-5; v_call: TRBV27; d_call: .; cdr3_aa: CASSLRGVETQYF; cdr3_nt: TGTGCCAGCAGCCTTCGGGGAGTCGAGACCCAGTACTTC
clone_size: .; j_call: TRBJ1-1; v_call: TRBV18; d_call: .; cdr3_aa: CASSPHQDFTEAFF; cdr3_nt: TGTGCCAGCTCACCACATCAGGACTTCACTGAAGCTTTCTTT
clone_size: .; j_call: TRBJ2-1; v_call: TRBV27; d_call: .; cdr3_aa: CASSFQGTPYNEQFF; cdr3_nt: TGTGCCAGCAGTTTTCAGGGGACCCCCTACAATGAGCAGTTCTTC
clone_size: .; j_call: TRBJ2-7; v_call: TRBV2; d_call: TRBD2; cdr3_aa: CASSESLAGGNEQYF; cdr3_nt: TGTGCCAGCAGTGAATCCCTAGCGGGAGGGAACGAGCAGTACTTC
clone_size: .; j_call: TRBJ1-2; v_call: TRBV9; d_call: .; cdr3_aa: CASSATPARGYGYTF; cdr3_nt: TGTGCCAGCAGCGCCACCCCCGCGAGGGGCTATGGCTACACCTTC
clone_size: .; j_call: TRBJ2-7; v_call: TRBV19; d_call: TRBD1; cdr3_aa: CASSTTGNYEQYF; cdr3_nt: TGTGCCAGTAGTACGACAGGGAACTACGAGCAGTACTTC
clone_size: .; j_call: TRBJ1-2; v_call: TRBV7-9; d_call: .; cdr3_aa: CASSSEQGFGGYGYTF; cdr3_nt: TGTGCCAGCAGCTCCGAACAGGGATTTGGTGGCTATGGCTACACCTTC
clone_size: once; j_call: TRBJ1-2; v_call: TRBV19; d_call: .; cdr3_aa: CASRLQGSGYTF; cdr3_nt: TGTGCCAGTAGGCTACAGGGTAGTGGCTACACCTTC
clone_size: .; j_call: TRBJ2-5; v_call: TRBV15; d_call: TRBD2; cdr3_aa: CATSRMGLAIQETQYF; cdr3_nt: TGTGCCACCAGCAGGATGGGACTAGCGATCCAAGAGACCCAGTACTTC
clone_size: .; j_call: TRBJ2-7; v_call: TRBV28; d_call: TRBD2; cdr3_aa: CASSWGGYEQYF; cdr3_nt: TGTGCCAGCAGTTGGGGGGGGTACGAGCAGTACTTC
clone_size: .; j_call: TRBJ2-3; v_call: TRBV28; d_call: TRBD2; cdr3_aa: CAHSGGQFTDTQYF; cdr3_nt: TGTGCCCACAGCGGGGGCCAGTTTACAGATACGCAGTATTTT
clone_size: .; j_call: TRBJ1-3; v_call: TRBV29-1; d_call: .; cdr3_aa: CSVEGTYSGNTIYF; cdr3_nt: TGCAGCGTTGAAGGCACTTACTCTGGAAACACCATATATTTT